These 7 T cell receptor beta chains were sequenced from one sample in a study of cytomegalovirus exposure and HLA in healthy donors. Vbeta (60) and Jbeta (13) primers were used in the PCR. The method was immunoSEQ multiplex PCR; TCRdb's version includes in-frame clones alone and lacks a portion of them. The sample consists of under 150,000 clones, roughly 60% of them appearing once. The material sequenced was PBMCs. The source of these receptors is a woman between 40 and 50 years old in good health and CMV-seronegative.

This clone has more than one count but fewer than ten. As DNA, the CDR3 is TGTGCCAGCAGTTTAGGTCCCAGGGTCAGCTTTAATCAGCCCCAGCATTTT. Its protein product is CASSLGPRVSFNQPQHF. This sequence joins TRBV27 and TRBJ1-5, with D perhaps matching TRBD1 (5 bases). There are 17 residues in the CDR3. In germline, CDR1 is MNHEY, CDR2 SMNVEV (reference sequence). V was cut by 2 bases and J by 4 bases, with 18 bases left in between.

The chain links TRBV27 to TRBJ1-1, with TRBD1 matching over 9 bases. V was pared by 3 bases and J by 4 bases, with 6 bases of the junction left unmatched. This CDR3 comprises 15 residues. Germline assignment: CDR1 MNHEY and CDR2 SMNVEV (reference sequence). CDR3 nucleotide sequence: TGTGCCAGCAGTTTGGGGGACAGGGTGGGCACTGAAGCTTTCTTT. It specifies CASSLGDRVGTEAFF.

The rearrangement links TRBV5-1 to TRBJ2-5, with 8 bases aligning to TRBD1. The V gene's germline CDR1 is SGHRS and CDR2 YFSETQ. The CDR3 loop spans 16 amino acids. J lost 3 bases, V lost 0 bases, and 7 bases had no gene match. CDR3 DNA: TGCGCCAGCAGCTTGGGAGCAGGGGGCGCGGAAGAGACCCAGTACTTC. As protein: CASSLGAGGAEETQYF.

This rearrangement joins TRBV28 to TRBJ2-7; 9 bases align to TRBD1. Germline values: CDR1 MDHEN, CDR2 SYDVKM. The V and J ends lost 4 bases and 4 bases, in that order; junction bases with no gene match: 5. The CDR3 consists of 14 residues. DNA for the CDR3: TGTGCCAGCAGTTCGGGACAGGGTCTATACGAGCAGTACTTC. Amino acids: CASSSGQGLYEQYF.

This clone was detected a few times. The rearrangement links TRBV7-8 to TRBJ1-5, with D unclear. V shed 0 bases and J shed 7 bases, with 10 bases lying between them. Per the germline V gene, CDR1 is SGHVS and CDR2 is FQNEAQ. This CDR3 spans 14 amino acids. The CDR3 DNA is TGTGCCAGCAGCTTAGCAGAGGTTCGGCAGCCCCAGCATTTT. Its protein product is CASSLAEVRQPQHF.

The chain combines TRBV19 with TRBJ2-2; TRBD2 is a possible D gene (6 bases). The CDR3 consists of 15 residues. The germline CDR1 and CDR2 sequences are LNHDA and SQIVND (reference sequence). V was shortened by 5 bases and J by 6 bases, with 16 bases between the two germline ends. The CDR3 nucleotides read TGTGCCAGTAGTGTTACGGGACTGACCGCCGGGGAGCTGTTTTTT. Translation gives CASSVTGLTAGELFF.

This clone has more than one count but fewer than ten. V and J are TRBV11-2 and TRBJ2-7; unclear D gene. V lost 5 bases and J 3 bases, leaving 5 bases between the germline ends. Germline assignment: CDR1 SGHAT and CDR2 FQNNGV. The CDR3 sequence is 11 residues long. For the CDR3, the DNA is TGTGCCAGCAGCCAGAACTACGAGCAGTACTTC. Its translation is CASSQNYEQYF. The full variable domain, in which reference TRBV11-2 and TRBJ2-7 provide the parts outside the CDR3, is EAGVAQSPRYKIIEKRQSVAFWCNPISGHATLYWYQQILGQGPKLLIQFQNNGVVDDSQLPKDRFSAERLKGVDSTLKIQPAKLEDSAVYLCASSQNYEQYFGPGTRLTVT.